The entry below describes one TCR beta chain. The entry originates in a study of blood T cells in healthy people across ages. Through a sample-barcoded 5' primer and a J-beta primer mix, a second PCR was run for about 6 to 11 cycles. TCRdb independently ran MiXCR on the 5' RACE reads; one entry per CDR3 protein. Of about 970,000 distinct CDR3 sequences detected, roughly 47% appear once; the ten largest clones hold about 21%. The receptor comes from a woman in her sixties or seventies in good health. Sequencing was done on a sample of blood.

Here the CDR3 reads CSASPGASNYGYTF. The CDR3 DNA reads as TGCAGTGCTAGTCCGGGGGCGTCTAACTATGGCTACACCTTC. The chain links TRBV20-1 to TRBJ1-2; possible D gene TRBD1, 6 bases. V was cut by 3 bases and J by 0 bases, with 11 bases left in between. Germline V gene sequence: CDR1 DFQATT, CDR2 SNEGSKA (reference sequence). This CDR3 is built from 14 residues.